The clone carrying this TCR beta chain was observed a few times. Its antigen is currently unknown. The data originate from a study of identical twins. Only healthy Caucasians were enrolled as donors. Carrying unique molecular identifiers, the cDNA also gained a universal primer site through template switching. A single record per CDR3 protein comes from TCRdb applying MiXCR to the 5' RACE reads. Of a few hundred thousand distinct CDR3 sequences in the sample, about 10% were seen once. Study-level findings and limits: Insertion counts were lower in abundant cord blood beta clonotypes, a trend that memory repertoires did not show.

The source material was memory T cells sorted from blood. The clonotype comes from a man between 45 and 60 years old in good health.

The CDR3 loop reads CASSLLGGAEEETQYF. DNA of the CDR3: TGTGCCAGCAGTTTATTGGGCGGCGCGGAGGAAGAGACCCAGTACTTC. The chain couples TRBV28 to TRBJ2-5; D is possibly TRBD2 (5 bases). This CDR3 has 16 amino acids. Trimming took off 1 base at V and 3 bases at J, with 15 bases between the two ends. Germline V gene lookup returns CDR1 MDHEN and CDR2 SYDVKM.